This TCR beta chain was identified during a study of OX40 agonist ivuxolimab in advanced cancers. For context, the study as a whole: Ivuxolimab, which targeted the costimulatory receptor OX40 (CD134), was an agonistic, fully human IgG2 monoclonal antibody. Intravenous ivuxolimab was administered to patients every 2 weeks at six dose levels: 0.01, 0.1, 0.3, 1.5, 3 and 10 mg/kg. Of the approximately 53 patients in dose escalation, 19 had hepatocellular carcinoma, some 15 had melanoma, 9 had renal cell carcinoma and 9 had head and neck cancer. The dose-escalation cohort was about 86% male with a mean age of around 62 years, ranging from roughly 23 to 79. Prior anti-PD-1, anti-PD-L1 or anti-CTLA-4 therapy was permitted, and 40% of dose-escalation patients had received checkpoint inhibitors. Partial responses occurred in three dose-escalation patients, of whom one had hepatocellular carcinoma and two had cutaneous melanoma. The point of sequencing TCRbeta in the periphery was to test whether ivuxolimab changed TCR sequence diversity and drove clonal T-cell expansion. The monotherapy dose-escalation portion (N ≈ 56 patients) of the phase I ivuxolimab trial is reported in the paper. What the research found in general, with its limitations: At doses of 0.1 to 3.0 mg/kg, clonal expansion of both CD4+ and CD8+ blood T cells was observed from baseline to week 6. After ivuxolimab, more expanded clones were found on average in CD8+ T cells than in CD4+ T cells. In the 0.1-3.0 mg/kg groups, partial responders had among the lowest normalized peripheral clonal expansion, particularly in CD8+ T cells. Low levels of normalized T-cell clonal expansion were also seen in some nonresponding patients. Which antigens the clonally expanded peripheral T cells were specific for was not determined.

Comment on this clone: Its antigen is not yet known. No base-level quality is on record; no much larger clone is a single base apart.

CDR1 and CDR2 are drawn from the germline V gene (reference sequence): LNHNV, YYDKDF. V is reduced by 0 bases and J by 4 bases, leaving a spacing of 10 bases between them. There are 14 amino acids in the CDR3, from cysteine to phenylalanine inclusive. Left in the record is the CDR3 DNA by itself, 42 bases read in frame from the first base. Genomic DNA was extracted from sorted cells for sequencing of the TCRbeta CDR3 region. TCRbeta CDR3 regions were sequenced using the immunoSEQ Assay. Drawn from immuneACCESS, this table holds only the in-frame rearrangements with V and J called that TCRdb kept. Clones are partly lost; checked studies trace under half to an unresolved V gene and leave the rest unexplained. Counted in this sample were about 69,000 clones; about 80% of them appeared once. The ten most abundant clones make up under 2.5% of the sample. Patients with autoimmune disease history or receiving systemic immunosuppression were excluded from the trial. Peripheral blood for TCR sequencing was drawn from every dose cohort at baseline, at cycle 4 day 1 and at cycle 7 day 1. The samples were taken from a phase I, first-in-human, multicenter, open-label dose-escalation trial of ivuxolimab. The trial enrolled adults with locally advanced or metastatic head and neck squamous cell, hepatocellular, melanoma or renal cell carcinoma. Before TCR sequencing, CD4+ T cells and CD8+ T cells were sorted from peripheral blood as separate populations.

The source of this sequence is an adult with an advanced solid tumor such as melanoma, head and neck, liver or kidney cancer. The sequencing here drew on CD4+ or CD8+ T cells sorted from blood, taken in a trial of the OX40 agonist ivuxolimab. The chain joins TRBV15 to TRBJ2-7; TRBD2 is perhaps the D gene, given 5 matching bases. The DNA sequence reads TGTGCCACCAGCAGAGACGTAGCGAGGTACGAGCAGTACTTC. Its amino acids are CATSRDVARYEQYF.